A single sample is the source of the 22 T cell receptor beta chains below, sequenced in a study of early T cells in non-severe SARS-CoV-2 infection. TCRdb independently ran MiXCR on the 5' RACE reads; one entry per CDR3 protein. The data contain about 62,000 distinct CDR3 sequences, 8% to 10% of them seen just once; the ten biggest clones take up 1.2%. Sequencing used whole blood. The receptors originated from an adult who was a healthcare worker with PCR-confirmed SARS-CoV-2 infection or an uninfected control (not recorded which).

The chain carries TRBV25-1 and TRBJ2-5, with TRBD1 identical over 7 bases. This CDR3 has 16 amino acids. The J segment lost 5 bases and the V segment lost 5 bases, leaving 14 bases of the junction unmatched. Germline CDR1 and CDR2: MGHDK and SYGVNS. The CDR3 DNA sequence: TGTGCCAGCAGTCGATCTAACAGGGGTACAGGGGAGACCCAGTACTTC. It specifies CASSRSNRGTGETQYF.

The chain joins TRBV18 to TRBJ1-3; D remains unclear. V was pared by 0 bases and J by 1 base, with 16 bases between. The CDR3 is 18 residues long. Per germline, CDR1 KGHSH and CDR2 LQKENI. The CDR3 sequence: CASSPPASETYSGNTIYF. CDR3 nucleotide sequence: TGTGCCAGCTCACCACCGGCCAGCGAAACTTATTCTGGAAACACCATATATTTT.

In its sample, this clonotype was seen a few times. The chain uses TRBV20-1 and TRBJ2-1, with D maybe TRBD1 (6 bases). The CDR3 extends over 12 amino acids. Looked up from germline, CDR1 is DFQATT and CDR2 is SNEGSKA (reference sequence). Deletions cut 0 bases from V and 6 bases from J, with 6 bases between. The CDR3 sequence: CSAREGGNEQFF. CDR3 DNA sequence: TGCAGTGCTAGAGAAGGGGGCAATGAGCAGTTCTTC.

This clonotype was seen a handful of times. The chain has TRBV3-1 and TRBJ1-6; 7 positions match TRBD1. The germline V gene encodes CDR1 LGHDT and CDR2 YNNKEL (reference sequence). V trimming: 4 bases; J trimming: 6 bases; junction bases outside the gene matches: 9. The CDR3 is 16 amino acids. The CDR3 spells CASSPRGGGFNSPLHF. The CDR3 nucleotides are TGTGCCAGCAGCCCCCGCGGAGGGGGCTTTAATTCACCCCTCCACTTT.

The gene calls are TRBV18 and TRBJ2-3, with 8 bases identical to TRBD2. V lost 3 bases, J lost 0 bases, and 5 bases stayed unmatched. Germline V gene sequence: CDR1 KGHSH, CDR2 LQKENI. This CDR3 is built from 16 residues. The CDR3 region is CASSPAGTSSTDTQYF. CDR3 in DNA: TGTGCCAGCTCACCGGCCGGGACTAGTAGCACAGATACGCAGTATTTT.

This clonotype was counted many times. The chain employs TRBV7-3 and TRBJ2-4; 7 bases map to TRBD1. The CDR3 extends over 15 amino acids. Germline CDR1 and CDR2: SGHTA and FQGTGA. Trimming at V came to 3 bases and at J to 0 bases, leaving 2 bases not matched to a gene. The DNA of the CDR3 is TGTGCCAGCAGCTTCTGGACAGGAGCCAAAAACATTCAGTACTTC. This translates into CASSFWTGAKNIQYF.

This chain joins TRBV12-5 and TRBJ2-2; 10 bases fit TRBD1. V trimming: 2 bases; J trimming: 0 bases; junction bases outside the gene matches: 9. CDR1 LGHNT and CDR2 FRNRAP come from the germline V gene. CDR3 size: 19 residues. The CDR3 DNA is TGTGCTAGTGGTTTGCATGGGACAGGGGTGCGGTCGAACACCGGGGAGCTGTTTTTT. This encodes CASGLHGTGVRSNTGELFF.

The table lists this clonotype with many counts. The genes are TRBV5-1 and TRBJ1-1, with D unclear. The length of the CDR3 is 13 residues. CDR1 is SGHRS, CDR2 YFSETQ, per germline. The V and J ends lost 0 bases and 0 bases respectively, with 3 bases between them. CDR3 in amino acids: CASSLAVNTEAFF. The CDR3 DNA is TGCGCCAGCAGCTTGGCTGTGAACACTGAAGCTTTCTTT.

This clonotype appeared many times. V is TRBV19 and J is TRBJ2-1; the D gene is possibly TRBD2 (5 bases). V lost 5 bases and J 2 bases, leaving 19 bases between the germline ends. The germline gives CDR1 LNHDA, CDR2 SQIVND (reference sequence). The CDR3 contains 17 residues. CDR3 DNA: TGTGCCAGTAGTGGGCACCCCGAGGGTATCGCCTACAATGAGCAGTTCTTC. It is translated as CASSGHPEGIAYNEQFF. The full variable domain, its missing parts supplied by reference TRBV19 and TRBJ2-1, is DGGITQSPKYLFRKEGQNVTLSCEQNLNHDAMYWYRQDPGQGLRLIYYSQIVNDFQKGDIAEGYSVSREKKESFPLTVTSAQKNPTAFYLCASSGHPEGIAYNEQFFGPGTRLTVL.

In its sample, this clonotype was seen a few times. The chain is built from TRBV20-1 and TRBJ2-2; D ambiguous. CDR3 length: 13 amino acids. The germline gives CDR1 DFQATT, CDR2 SNEGSKA (reference sequence). Trimming left V 3 bases short and J 5 bases short, with 10 bases between. Here the CDR3 reads CSAREHSTGELFF. The CDR3 coding sequence is TGCAGTGCTAGGGAACACAGTACCGGGGAGCTGTTTTTT.

J is TRBJ2-3 and V is TRBV5-1; D is possibly TRBD2 (5 bases). The V end was cut by 1 base, the J end by 2 bases, with 11 bases between. The V gene's germline CDR1 is SGHRS and CDR2 YFSETQ. This CDR3 contains 15 residues. In DNA, the CDR3 is TGCGCCAGCAGCTTGAAATGGGGAGTCACAGATACGCAGTATTTT. Its translation is CASSLKWGVTDTQYF. Full variable domain (rest looked up from reference TRBV5-1 and TRBJ2-3): KAGVTQTPRYLIKTRGQQVTLSCSPISGHRSVSWYQQTPGQGLQFLFEYFSETQRNKGNFPGRFSGRQFSNSRSEMNVSTLELGDSALYLCASSLKWGVTDTQYFGPGTRLTVL.

The chain combines TRBV5-1 with TRBJ1-1, with 9 bases that match TRBD1. This CDR3 has 18 residues. Losses at the gene ends were 3 bases for V and 3 bases for J; bases not matched to a gene: 15. Germline V lookup: CDR1 SGHRS, CDR2 YFSETQ. The CDR3 DNA is TGCGCCAGCAGCTCAGCACAGGGGGCGAATCCATGGGACACTGAAGCTTTCTTT. This sequence encodes CASSSAQGANPWDTEAFF.

This chain uses TRBV3-1 with TRBJ2-2, with D uncertain. V lost 6 bases, J lost 0 bases, and 8 bases lay in between. The germline V gene has CDR1 LGHDT and CDR2 YNNKEL (reference sequence). The CDR3 is made up of 14 amino acids. Written as DNA, the CDR3 is TGTGCCAGCAGACTTAGGCCGAACACCGGGGAGCTGTTTTTT. Translation gives CASRLRPNTGELFF.

This clonotype turned up a few times. This chain links TRBV7-9 with TRBJ1-1; D perhaps matches TRBD1 (6 bases). Germline V lookup: CDR1 SEHNR, CDR2 FQNEAQ (reference sequence). This CDR3 spans 18 amino acids. V gave up 5 bases and J gave up 4 bases, with 26 bases separating them. In DNA, the CDR3 is TGTGCCAGCAGCCACACACTCCGGGACAACGAAATATCCACTGAAGCTTTCTTT. It translates to CASSHTLRDNEISTEAFF.

The genes are TRBV4-2 and TRBJ2-7; 9 nucleotides match TRBD2. Per the germline V gene, CDR1 is LGHNA and CDR2 is YNFKEQ. Unmatched junction bases numbered 7, after V lost 3 bases and J lost 4 bases. This CDR3 is built from 15 residues. Written as DNA, the CDR3 is TGTGCCAGCAGCCACGGTAGCGGGGGAAAGTACGAGCAGTACGTC. The encoded protein is CASSHGSGGKYEQYV.

The J gene is TRBJ1-3, the V gene TRBV7-9; possibly TRBD1 for D (6 bases). This CDR3 has 14 amino acids. The germline CDR1 and CDR2 sequences are SEHNR and FQNEAQ (reference sequence). The ends were cut back, 4 bases at V and 4 bases at J, with 11 bases in the middle. The CDR3 DNA reads TGTGCCAGCAGCTCGCCGGGACAAGGAAACACCATATATTTT. Residues: CASSSPGQGNTIYF.

In its sample, this clonotype was seen a few times. The gene calls are TRBV30 and TRBJ2-2, with 10 bases identical to TRBD1. The germline V gene has CDR1 GTSNPN and CDR2 SVGIG (reference sequence). This CDR3 spans 14 amino acids. Trimming cost V 7 bases and J 4 bases; bases outside gene matches: 6. CDR3: CASPGQGSTGELFF. The CDR3 bases are TGTGCCTCTCCGGGACAGGGGAGCACCGGGGAGCTGTTTTTT.

This clonotype was seen a handful of times. The rearrangement links TRBV12-5 to TRBJ2-3; perhaps TRBD1 as D (5 bases). The V end lost 1 base, the J end lost 0 bases, and 5 bases lay between the germline ends. Germline CDR1 and CDR2: LGHNT and FRNRAP. The CDR3 runs to 14 residues. The CDR3 sequence: CASGLGQSTDTQYF. The DNA for the CDR3 is TGTGCTAGTGGTTTGGGACAGAGCACAGATACGCAGTATTTT.

The chain carries TRBV9 and TRBJ2-2; D might be TRBD2 (6 bases). The CDR3 totals 15 residues. Per germline, CDR1 SGDLS and CDR2 YYNGEE. V lost 7 bases, J lost 5 bases, and 18 bases lay in between. In nucleotides, the CDR3 is TGTGCCAGCCGACGAAACACGGAGGGGACCGGGGAGCTGTTTTTT. It encodes CASRRNTEGTGELFF.

The chain links TRBV3-1 to TRBJ1-1; a possible D gene is TRBD1 (5 bases). This CDR3 spans 12 amino acids. CDR1 is LGHDT and CDR2 is YNNKEL in the germline V gene (reference sequence). Trimming removed 3 bases at V and 6 bases at J, with 8 bases between. This CDR3 reads CASSQPGAEAFF. The CDR3 DNA sequence: TGTGCCAGCAGCCAGCCGGGGGCTGAAGCTTTCTTT.

The CDR3 loop is CASSRQGAGTDTQYF. Here the CDR3 DNA reads TGTGCCAGCAGTCGACAGGGGGCCGGCACAGATACGCAGTATTTT. The chain uses TRBV7-9 and TRBJ2-3; 10 nucleotides agree with TRBD1. There are 15 residues in the CDR3. From germline, CDR1 is SEHNR and CDR2 FQNEAQ (reference sequence). Losses at the gene ends were 6 bases for V and 1 base for J; bases not matched to a gene: 4. Full variable domain (missing parts from reference TRBV7-9 and TRBJ2-3): DTGVSQNPRHKITKRGQNVTFRCDPISEHNRLYWYRQTLGQGPEFLTYFQNEAQLEKSRLLSDRFSAERPKGSFSTLEIQRTEQGDSAMYLCASSRQGAGTDTQYFGPGTRLTVL.

The rearrangement links TRBV3-1 to TRBJ2-3, with 10 nucleotides matching TRBD2. V shed 0 bases, J shed 2 bases, and the junction held 8 bases outside the gene matches. The CDR3 sequence is 18 residues long. CDR1 is LGHDT and CDR2 is YNNKEL in the germline V gene (reference sequence). The CDR3 here is CASSQDYPAGGITDTQYF. DNA for the CDR3: TGTGCCAGCAGCCAAGATTACCCAGCGGGGGGGATCACAGATACGCAGTATTTT.